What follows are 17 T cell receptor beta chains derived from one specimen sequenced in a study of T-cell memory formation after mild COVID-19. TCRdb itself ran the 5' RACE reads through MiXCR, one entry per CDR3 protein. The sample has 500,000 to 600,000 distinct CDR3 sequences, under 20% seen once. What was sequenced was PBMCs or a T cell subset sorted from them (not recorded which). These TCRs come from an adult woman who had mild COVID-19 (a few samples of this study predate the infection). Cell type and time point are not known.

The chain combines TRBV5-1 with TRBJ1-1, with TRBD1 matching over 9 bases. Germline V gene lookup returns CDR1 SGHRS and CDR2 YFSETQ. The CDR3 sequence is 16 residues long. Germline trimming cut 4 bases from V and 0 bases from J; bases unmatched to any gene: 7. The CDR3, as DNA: TGCGCCAGCAGCGAGGGGACAGGGATTATGAACACTGAAGCTTTCTTT. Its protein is CASSEGTGIMNTEAFF. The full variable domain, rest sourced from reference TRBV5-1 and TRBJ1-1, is KAGVTQTPRYLIKTRGQQVTLSCSPISGHRSVSWYQQTPGQGLQFLFEYFSETQRNKGNFPGRFSGRQFSNSRSEMNVSTLELGDSALYLCASSEGTGIMNTEAFFGQGTRLTVV.

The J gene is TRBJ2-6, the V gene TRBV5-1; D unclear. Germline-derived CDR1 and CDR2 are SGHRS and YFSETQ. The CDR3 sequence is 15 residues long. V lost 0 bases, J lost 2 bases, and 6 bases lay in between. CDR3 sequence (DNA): TGCGCCAGCAGCTTGGGAGAGACTGGGGCCAACGTCCTGACTTTC. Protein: CASSLGETGANVLTF.

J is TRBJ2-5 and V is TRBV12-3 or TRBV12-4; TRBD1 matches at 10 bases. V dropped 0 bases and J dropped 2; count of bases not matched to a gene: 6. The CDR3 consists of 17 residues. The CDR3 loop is CASSLAPGQGEQETQYF. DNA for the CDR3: TGTGCCAGCAGTTTAGCCCCAGGACAGGGGGAACAAGAGACCCAGTACTTC.

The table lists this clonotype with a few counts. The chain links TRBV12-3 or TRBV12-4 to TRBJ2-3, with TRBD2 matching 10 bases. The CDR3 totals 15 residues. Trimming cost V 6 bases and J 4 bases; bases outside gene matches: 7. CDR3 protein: CASSPSGGTADTQYF. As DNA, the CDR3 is TGTGCCAGCAGCCCTAGCGGGGGCACTGCAGATACGCAGTATTTT.

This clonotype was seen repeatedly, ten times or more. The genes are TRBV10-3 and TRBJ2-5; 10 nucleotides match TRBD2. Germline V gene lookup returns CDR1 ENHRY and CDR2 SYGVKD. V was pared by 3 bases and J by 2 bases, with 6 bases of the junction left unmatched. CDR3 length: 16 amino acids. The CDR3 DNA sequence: TGTGCCATCAGTGACGACATAGCGGGGGGACAAGAGACCCAGTACTTC. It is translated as CAISDDIAGGQETQYF.

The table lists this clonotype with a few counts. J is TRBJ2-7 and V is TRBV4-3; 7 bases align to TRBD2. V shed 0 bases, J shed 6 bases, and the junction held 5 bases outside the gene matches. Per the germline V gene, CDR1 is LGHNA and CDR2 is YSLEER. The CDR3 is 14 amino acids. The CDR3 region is CASSQDSGGGEQYF. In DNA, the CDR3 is TGCGCCAGCAGCCAAGATTCGGGGGGTGGCGAGCAGTACTTC.

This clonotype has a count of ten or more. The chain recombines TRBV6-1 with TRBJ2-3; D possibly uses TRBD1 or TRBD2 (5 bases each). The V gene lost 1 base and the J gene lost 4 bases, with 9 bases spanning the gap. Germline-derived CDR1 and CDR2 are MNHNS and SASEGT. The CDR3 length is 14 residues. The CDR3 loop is CASSEGRGADTQYF. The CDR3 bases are TGTGCCAGCAGTGAAGGGAGAGGGGCAGATACGCAGTATTTT.

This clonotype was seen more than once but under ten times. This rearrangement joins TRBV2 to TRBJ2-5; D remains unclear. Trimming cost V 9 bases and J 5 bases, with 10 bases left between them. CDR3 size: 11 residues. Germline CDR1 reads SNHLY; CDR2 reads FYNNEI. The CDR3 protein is CARSAEETQYF. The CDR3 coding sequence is TGTGCCAGGTCAGCCGAGGAGACCCAGTACTTC.

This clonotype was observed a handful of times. CDR3 DNA: TGTGCCAGCAGCCTCCGACAGGCGGAGACCCAGTACTTC. The encoded protein is CASSLRQAETQYF. This chain joins TRBV7-2 and TRBJ2-5; D might be TRBD1 (6 bases). The CDR3 contains 13 residues. V lost 5 bases and J lost 5, with 12 bases in between. The germline CDR1 and CDR2 sequences are SGHTA and FQGNSA.

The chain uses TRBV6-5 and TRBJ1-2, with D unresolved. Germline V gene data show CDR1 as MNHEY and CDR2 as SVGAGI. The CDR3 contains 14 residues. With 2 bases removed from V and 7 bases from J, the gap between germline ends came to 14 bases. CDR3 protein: CASSYKPERGGYTF. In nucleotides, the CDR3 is TGTGCCAGCAGTTACAAGCCGGAACGCGGTGGCTACACCTTC.

CDR3 sequence (DNA): TGTGCCAGCTCACCAGAGACAGGGCAGGGTGGCTACACCTTC. Translating it yields CASSPETGQGGYTF. This rearrangement joins TRBV18 to TRBJ1-2; 7 bases are a match to TRBD1. Germline V lookup: CDR1 KGHSH, CDR2 LQKENI. After removal of 2 bases from V and 7 bases from J, the junction contained 7 bases not matched to a gene. CDR3 length: 14 residues.

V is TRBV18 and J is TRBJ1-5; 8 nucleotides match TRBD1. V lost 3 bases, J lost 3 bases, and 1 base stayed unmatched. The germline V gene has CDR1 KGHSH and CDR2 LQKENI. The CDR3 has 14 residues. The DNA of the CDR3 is TGTGCCAGCTCACCGGGACAGGCCAATCAGCCCCAGCATTTT. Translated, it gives CASSPGQANQPQHF.

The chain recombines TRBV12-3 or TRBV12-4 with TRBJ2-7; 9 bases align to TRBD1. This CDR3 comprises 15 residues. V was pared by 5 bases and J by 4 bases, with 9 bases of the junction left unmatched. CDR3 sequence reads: CASSHTPDRGYEQYF. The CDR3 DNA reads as TGTGCCAGCAGTCATACCCCGGACAGGGGTTACGAGCAGTACTTC.

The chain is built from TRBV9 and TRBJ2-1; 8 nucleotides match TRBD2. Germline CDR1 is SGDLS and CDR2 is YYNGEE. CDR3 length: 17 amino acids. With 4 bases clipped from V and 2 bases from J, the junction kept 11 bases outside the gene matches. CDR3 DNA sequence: TGTGCCAGCAGCCTTAAGACTAGCGCGTTAACCTACAATGAGCAGTTCTTC. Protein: CASSLKTSALTYNEQFF.

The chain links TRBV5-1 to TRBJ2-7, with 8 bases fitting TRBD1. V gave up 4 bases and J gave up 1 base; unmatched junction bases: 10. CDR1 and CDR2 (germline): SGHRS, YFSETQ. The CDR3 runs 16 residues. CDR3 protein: CASSDRTGTGSYEQYF. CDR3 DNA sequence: TGCGCCAGCAGCGACAGGACGGGGACAGGATCCTACGAGCAGTACTTC.

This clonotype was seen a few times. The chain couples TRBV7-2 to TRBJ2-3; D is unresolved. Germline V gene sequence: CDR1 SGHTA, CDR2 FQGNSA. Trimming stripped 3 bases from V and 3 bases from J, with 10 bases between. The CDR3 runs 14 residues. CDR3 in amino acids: CASSFGSATDTQYF. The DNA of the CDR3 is TGTGCCAGCAGCTTTGGTTCCGCGACAGATACGCAGTATTTT.

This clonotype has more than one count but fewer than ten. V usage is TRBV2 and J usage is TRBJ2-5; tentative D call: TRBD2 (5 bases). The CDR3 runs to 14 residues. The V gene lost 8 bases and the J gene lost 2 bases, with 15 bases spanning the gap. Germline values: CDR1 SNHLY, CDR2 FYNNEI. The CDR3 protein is CASGPRDRQETQYF. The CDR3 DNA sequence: TGTGCCAGCGGCCCGAGGGATCGGCAAGAGACCCAGTACTTC.